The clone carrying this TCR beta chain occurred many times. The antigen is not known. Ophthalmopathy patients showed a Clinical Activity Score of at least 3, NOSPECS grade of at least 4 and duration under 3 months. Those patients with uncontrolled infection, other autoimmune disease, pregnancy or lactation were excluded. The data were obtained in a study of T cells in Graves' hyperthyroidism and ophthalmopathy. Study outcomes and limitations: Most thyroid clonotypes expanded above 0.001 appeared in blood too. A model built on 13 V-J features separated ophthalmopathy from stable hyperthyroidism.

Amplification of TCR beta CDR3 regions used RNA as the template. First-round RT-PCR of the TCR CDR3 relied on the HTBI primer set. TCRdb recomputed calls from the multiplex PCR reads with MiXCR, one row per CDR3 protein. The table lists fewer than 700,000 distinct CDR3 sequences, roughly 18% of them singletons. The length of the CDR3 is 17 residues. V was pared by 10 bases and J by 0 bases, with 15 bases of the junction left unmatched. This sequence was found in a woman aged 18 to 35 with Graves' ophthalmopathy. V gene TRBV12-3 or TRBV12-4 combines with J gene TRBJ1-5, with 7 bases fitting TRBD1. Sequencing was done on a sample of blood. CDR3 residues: CATAIHRTGYSNQPQHF. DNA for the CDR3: TGTGCCACCGCCATTCATAGGACAGGCTATAGCAATCAGCCCCAGCATTTT.